This T cell receptor (beta chain) is drawn from a study of cytomegalovirus exposure and HLA in healthy donors. On the study more broadly: Findings of an earlier analysis included roughly 110 million unique TCR beta sequences from some 180 million T cells.

Concerning this clone: Antigen specificity is unknown.

CDR1 is KGHSY and CDR2 is FQNENV in the germline V gene. Trimming at V came to 4 bases and at J to 6 bases, leaving 6 bases not matched to a gene. The CDR3 covers 14 residues. The PCR was carried out with 60 Vbeta primers and 13 Jbeta primers. Repertoires were generated with immunoSEQ multiplex PCR, while TCRdb's copy carries only in-frame clones and drops some. The repertoire has more than 85,000 clones, approximately 81% of them found once; the top ten carry 1.3%. Broader study findings: It was assumed in the presence/absence analyses that sequencing depth was roughly uniform across donors.

The source is a man younger than 40 in good health and CMV-seronegative. Sequencing was done on a sample of PBMCs. V and J are TRBV16 and TRBJ1-1; 9 bases map to TRBD1. CDR3 in DNA: TGTGCCAGCAGCCGGGACAGGGCGGTCGCTGAAGCTTTCTTT. Protein: CASSRDRAVAEAFF. The entire variable domain, with the rest obtained from reference TRBV16 and TRBJ1-1, is as follows: GEEVAQTPKHLVRGEGQKAKLYCAPIKGHSYVFWYQQVLKNEFKFLISFQNENVFDETGMPKERFSAKCLPNSPCSLEIQATKLEDSAVYFCASSRDRAVAEAFFGQGTRLTVV.